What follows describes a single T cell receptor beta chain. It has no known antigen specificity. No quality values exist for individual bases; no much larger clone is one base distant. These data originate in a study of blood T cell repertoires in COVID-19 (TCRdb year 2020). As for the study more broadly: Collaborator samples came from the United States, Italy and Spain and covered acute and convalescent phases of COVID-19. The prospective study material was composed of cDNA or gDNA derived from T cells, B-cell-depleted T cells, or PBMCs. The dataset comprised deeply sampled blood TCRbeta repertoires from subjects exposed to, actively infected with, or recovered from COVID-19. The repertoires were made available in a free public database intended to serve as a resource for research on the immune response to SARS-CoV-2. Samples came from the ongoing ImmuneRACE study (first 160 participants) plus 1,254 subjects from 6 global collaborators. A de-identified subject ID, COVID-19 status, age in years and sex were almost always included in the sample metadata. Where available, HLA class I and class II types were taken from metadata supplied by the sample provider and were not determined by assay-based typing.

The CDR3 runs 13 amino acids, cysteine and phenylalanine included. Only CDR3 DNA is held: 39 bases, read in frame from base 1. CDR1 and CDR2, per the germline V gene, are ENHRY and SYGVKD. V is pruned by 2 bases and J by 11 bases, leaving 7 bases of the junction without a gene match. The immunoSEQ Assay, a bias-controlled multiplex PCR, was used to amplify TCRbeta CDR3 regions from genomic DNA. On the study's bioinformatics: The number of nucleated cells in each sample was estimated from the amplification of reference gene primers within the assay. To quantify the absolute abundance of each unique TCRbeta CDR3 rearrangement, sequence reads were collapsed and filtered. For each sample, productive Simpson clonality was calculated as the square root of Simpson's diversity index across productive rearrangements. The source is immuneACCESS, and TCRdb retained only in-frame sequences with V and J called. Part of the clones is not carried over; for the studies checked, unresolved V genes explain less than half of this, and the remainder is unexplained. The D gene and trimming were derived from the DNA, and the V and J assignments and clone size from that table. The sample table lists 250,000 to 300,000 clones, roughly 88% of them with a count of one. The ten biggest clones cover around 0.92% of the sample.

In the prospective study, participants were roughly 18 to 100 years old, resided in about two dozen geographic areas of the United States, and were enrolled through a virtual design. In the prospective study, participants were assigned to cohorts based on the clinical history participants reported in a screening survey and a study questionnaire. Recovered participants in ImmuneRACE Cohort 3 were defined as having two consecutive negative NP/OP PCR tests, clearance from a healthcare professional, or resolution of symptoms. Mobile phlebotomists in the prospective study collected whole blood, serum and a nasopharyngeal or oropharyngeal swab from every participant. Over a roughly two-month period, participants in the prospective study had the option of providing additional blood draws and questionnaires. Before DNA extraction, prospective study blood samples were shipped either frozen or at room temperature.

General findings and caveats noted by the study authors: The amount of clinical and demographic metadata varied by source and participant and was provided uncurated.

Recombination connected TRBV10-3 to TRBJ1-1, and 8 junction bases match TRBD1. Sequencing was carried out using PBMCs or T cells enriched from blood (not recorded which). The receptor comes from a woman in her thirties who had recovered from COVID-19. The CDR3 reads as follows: CAISEAPGGSAFF. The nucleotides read TGTGCCATCAGTGAGGCGCCAGGGGGCTCGGCTTTCTTT.